This TCR beta chain was retrieved from a study of Tregs in tolerant kidney transplant recipients. Study-wide findings and caveats: Changing PCR primers prevented nucleotide comparison between some patients' samples. Tolerant patients' donor-specific Tregs expanded beyond overall Tregs, suggesting antigen-driven growth. Biological reproducibility was not directly addressed, but technical replication error appeared minimal.

The CDR3 has 11 residues. The germline CDR1 and CDR2 sequences are KGHSH and LQKENI. V shed 6 bases and J 7 bases; nucleotides not matched to a gene: 2. The method was immunoSEQ multiplex PCR; TCRdb's version includes in-frame clones alone and lacks a portion of them. With 50,000 or so clones in the sample, the ten largest clones hold about 0.82%. Concerning this clone: Its cognate antigen is unknown. The CDR3 goes on 3 residues after the read ends, and that part is filled in from the germline J gene.

The receptor was isolated from a human donor who received a combined kidney and bone marrow transplant. V and J are TRBV18 and TRBJ1-2, with 7 nucleotides matching TRBD1. Source: CD4+ T cells from blood, taken before the transplant. CDR3 residues: CASSNRGGYTF. The sequenced CDR3 bases are TGTGCCAGCTCCAACAGGGGTGGC.